Presented here are 23 T cell receptor beta chains from one specimen sequenced in a study of Ad26.COV2.S vaccination and SARS-CoV-2 variants. The sample's treatment: around 19 received Ad26.COV2.S at low or high dose, single or two shots; 5 received placebo; per-sample allocation not given. After the first vaccine or placebo injection, samples were drawn on day 63. The method was immunoSEQ multiplex PCR; TCRdb's version includes in-frame clones alone and lacks a portion of them. The top ten hold 4.3% of the sample, which has about 440,000 clones, around 91% seen once. This material consisted of peripheral blood, taken in a trial of Ad26.COV2.S vaccine versus placebo. All receptors come from a person between 18 and 65 years old who received the Ad26.COV2.S COVID-19 vaccine or a placebo.

This rearrangement joins TRBV7-9 to TRBJ2-1; 8 nucleotides align to TRBD2. With V trimmed by 5 bases and J by 6 bases, 12 bases remained unmatched. Germline CDR1 SEHNR, CDR2 FQNEAQ (reference sequence). The CDR3 is made up of 16 amino acids. The CDR3 loop is CASSPVRGGLGNEQFF. The CDR3 DNA sequence: TGTGCCAGCAGCCCCGTCCGGGGGGGCCTTGGCAATGAGCAGTTCTTC. The whole variable domain, filled in from reference TRBV7-9 and TRBJ2-1, reads DTGVSQNPRHKITKRGQNVTFRCDPISEHNRLYWYRQTLGQGPEFLTYFQNEAQLEKSRLLSDRFSAERPKGSFSTLEIQRTEQGDSAMYLCASSPVRGGLGNEQFFGPGTRLTVL.

This chain joins TRBV4-2 and TRBJ1-3; D unclear. Germline CDR1 and CDR2: LGHNA and YNFKEQ. V gave up 0 bases and J gave up 0 bases, with 12 bases separating them. CDR3 size: 17 residues. The CDR3 DNA reads as TGTGCCAGCAGCCAAGAGGCCGTCCCCATCTCTGGAAACACCATATATTTT. It is translated as CASSQEAVPISGNTIYF.

The chain carries TRBV15 and TRBJ1-5; D is possibly TRBD1 (5 bases). Trimming shortened V by 0 bases and J by 6 bases, and 15 bases separated the two germline ends. The CDR3 runs to 16 residues. CDR1 is LNHNV and CDR2 is YYDKDF in the germline V gene (reference sequence). Here the CDR3 DNA reads TGTGCCACCAGCAGAGATTTTACAGGTTCGGGTCAGCCCCAGCATTTT. Translated: CATSRDFTGSGQPQHF.

The rearrangement links TRBV7-3 to TRBJ2-3; 9 positions agree with TRBD2. This CDR3 is built from 16 residues. The germline V gene encodes CDR1 SGHTA and CDR2 FQGTGA. The trim removed 3 bases at V and 5 bases at J, leaving 9 bases unmatched. CDR3: CASSFMSSGIGDTQYF. CDR3 nucleotide sequence: TGTGCCAGCAGCTTTATGTCTAGCGGGATCGGAGATACGCAGTATTTT.

The chain couples TRBV19 to TRBJ1-2; 10 positions match TRBD1. This CDR3 is built from 15 residues. The germline CDR1 and CDR2 sequences are LNHDA and SQIVND (reference sequence). J lost 8 bases, V lost 5 bases, and 11 bases had no gene match. CDR3 loop: CASSPETGGIGGYTF. The CDR3 DNA follows: TGTGCCAGTAGTCCTGAGACAGGGGGCATCGGGGGCTACACCTTC.

This clone was found a few times. The chain joins TRBV5-4 to TRBJ1-3; D possibly corresponds to TRBD1 (5 bases). CDR3 length equals 16 residues. In germline, CDR1 is SGHNT, CDR2 YYREEE (reference sequence). The V and J ends lost 3 bases and 0 bases respectively, with 13 bases between them. The CDR3 loop is CASSSGTDYSGNTIYF. CDR3 nucleotide sequence: TGTGCCAGCAGCTCCGGGACGGATTACTCTGGAAACACCATATATTTT. Full variable domain (rest looked up from reference TRBV5-4 and TRBJ1-3): ETGVTQSPTHLIKTRGQQVTLRCSSQSGHNTVSWYQQALGQGPQFIFQYYREEENGRGNFPPRFSGLQFPNYSSELNVNALELDDSALYLCASSSGTDYSGNTIYFGEGSWLTVV.

The genes are TRBV28 and TRBJ2-4; D not resolved. The CDR3 runs to 18 residues. CDR1 and CDR2 (germline): MDHEN, SYDVKM. Trimming cost V 6 bases and J 0 bases, with 21 bases left between them. In nucleotides, the CDR3 is TGTGCCAGCAGAAAAGACAAATTGAGTCCGCTAGCCAAAAACATTCAGTACTTC. This translates into CASRKDKLSPLAKNIQYF.

The chain joins TRBV7-2 to TRBJ2-1; 10 positions agree with TRBD2. Trimming removed 4 bases from V and 12 bases from J; junction bases left unmatched: 3. This CDR3 region has 12 residues. Germline V gene sequence: CDR1 SGHTA, CDR2 FQGNSA. CDR3: CASSSRTSGQFF. In nucleotides, the CDR3 is TGTGCCAGCAGCTCTAGGACTAGCGGGCAGTTCTTC.

V usage is TRBV28 and J usage is TRBJ2-7, with D perhaps TRBD2 (5 bases). Germline V gene sequence: CDR1 MDHEN, CDR2 SYDVKM. The CDR3 sequence is 13 residues long. Trimming cost V 6 bases and J 4 bases, with 13 bases left between them. The CDR3 DNA reads TGTGCCAGCAGGGAGAGCGGCCTTTACGAGCAGTACTTC. Amino acid sequence: CASRESGLYEQYF.

This rearrangement joins TRBV5-4 to TRBJ1-4; D perhaps matches TRBD1 (5 bases). V gave up 4 bases and J gave up 6 bases, with 13 bases separating them. The V gene's germline CDR1 is SGHNT and CDR2 YYREEE (reference sequence). The CDR3 loop spans 14 amino acids. DNA of the CDR3: TGTGCCAGCAGCGCCGGGGGGACCGATGAAAAACTGTTTTTT. It specifies CASSAGGTDEKLFF.

This clone was seen a single time. The V and J genes are TRBV29-1 and TRBJ2-5; tentatively, D is TRBD2 (6 bases). V lost 8 bases, J lost 5 bases, and 12 bases lay in between. The CDR3 is 11 amino acids. CDR1 is SQVTM and CDR2 is ANQGSEA in the germline V gene. The CDR3 is CSSGRTETQYF. The DNA of the CDR3 is TGCAGCTCCGGGAGAACGGAGACCCAGTACTTC.

The genes are TRBV19 and TRBJ2-2; D uncertain. Trimming cost V 3 bases and J 6 bases, with 5 bases left between them. CDR1 is LNHDA, CDR2 SQIVND, per germline (reference sequence). CDR3 length equals 12 residues. The CDR3 DNA sequence: TGTGCCAGTAGTATGAGTCCCGGGGAGCTGTTTTTT. Translating gives CASSMSPGELFF.

This clone was observed a single time. The chain joins TRBV6-1 to TRBJ2-7; D unclear. The CDR3 is made up of 14 amino acids. Germline V CDR1 and CDR2: MNHNS, SASEGT. V lost 0 bases to trimming and J lost 2 bases, with 8 bases between them. This chain's CDR3 is CASSEAPVPYEQYF. CDR3 nucleotides: TGTGCCAGCAGTGAAGCGCCAGTCCCCTACGAGCAGTACTTC.

This chain joins TRBV2 and TRBJ1-2, with 8 bases identical to TRBD1. The ends lost 6 bases at V and 1 base at J; junction bases unmatched: 7. Per the germline V gene, CDR1 is SNHLY and CDR2 is FYNNEI. The CDR3 is made up of 15 amino acids. CDR3 sequence reads: CASSLHRGDNYGYTF. The DNA of the CDR3 is TGTGCCAGCAGCCTTCACAGGGGGGATAACTATGGCTACACCTTC.

The chain carries TRBV15 and TRBJ2-2; D is unresolved. The CDR3 has 12 amino acids. V was trimmed by 6 bases and J by 3 bases, leaving 5 bases between them. CDR1 and CDR2 (germline): LNHNV, YYDKDF (reference sequence). The CDR3 protein is CATRQHTGELFF. The CDR3, as DNA: TGTGCCACCAGACAACACACCGGGGAGCTGTTTTTT.

This chain links TRBV28 with TRBJ1-2; no firm D call. V dropped 5 bases and J dropped 5 bases, with 21 bases sitting between them. CDR1 is MDHEN and CDR2 is SYDVKM in the germline V gene. The CDR3 runs to 16 residues. CDR3 amino acids: CASSPRGRALGYGYTF. The CDR3, as DNA: TGTGCCAGCAGTCCCCGTGGGAGGGCCCTAGGTTATGGCTACACCTTC.

The chain couples TRBV27 to TRBJ2-7; 8 positions match TRBD2. V lost 3 bases, J lost 2 bases, and 3 bases stayed unmatched. Germline lookup yields CDR1 MNHEY and CDR2 SMNVEV (reference sequence). The CDR3 contains 14 residues. This chain's CDR3 is CASSFGRAPYEQYF. CDR3 in DNA: TGTGCCAGCAGTTTCGGGAGGGCCCCCTACGAGCAGTACTTC.

The V and J genes are TRBV2 and TRBJ1-2; 9 positions agree with TRBD1. Germline V gene sequence: CDR1 SNHLY, CDR2 FYNNEI. V shed 6 bases and J 8 bases; nucleotides not matched to a gene: 13. This CDR3 spans 15 amino acids. This chain's CDR3 is CASSGNPQGARGYTF. The DNA of the CDR3 is TGTGCCAGCAGCGGGAATCCACAGGGGGCGCGGGGCTACACCTTC.

V is TRBV19 and J is TRBJ2-1; 8 bases are a match to TRBD2. V trimming: 6 bases; J trimming: 3 bases; junction bases outside the gene matches: 4. The CDR3 covers 14 residues. Per germline, CDR1 LNHDA and CDR2 SQIVND (reference sequence). CDR3 DNA: TGTGCCAGTAGCGTCGGGAGGGGCTACAATGAGCAGTTCTTC. Encoded protein: CASSVGRGYNEQFF.

The rearrangement uses TRBV9 and TRBJ2-1; tentative D call: TRBD2 (7 bases). V lost 7 bases and J 4 bases, leaving 18 bases between the germline ends. The CDR3 covers 15 residues. Per germline, CDR1 SGDLS and CDR2 YYNGEE. CDR3 residues: CASSPGASGYNEQFF. In DNA, the CDR3 is TGTGCCAGCTCTCCAGGGGCTAGCGGATACAATGAGCAGTTCTTC.

The chain employs TRBV19 and TRBJ2-3, with TRBD2 matching over 13 bases. The V and J ends lost 5 bases and 2 bases, in that order; junction bases with no gene match: 10. CDR3 length: 18 residues. Germline V CDR1 and CDR2: LNHDA, SQIVND (reference sequence). Here the CDR3 DNA reads TGTGCCAGTAGTGGGGGGACTAGCGGGACCATCGTCACAGATACGCAGTATTTT. Encoded protein: CASSGGTSGTIVTDTQYF.

This clone was counted only a few times. The chain couples TRBV5-8 to TRBJ2-2; TRBD1 matches 9 bases. The V gene's germline CDR1 is SGHTS and CDR2 YDEGEE. Trimming took 2 bases from V and 6 from J; bases not matched to a gene: 8. The CDR3 is 16 amino acids. The CDR3, as DNA: TGTGCCAGCAGCTTAGGACAGGGGAGGCGGCCCGGGGAGCTGTTTTTT. Translated: CASSLGQGRRPGELFF.

The chain is built from TRBV6-1 and TRBJ2-5; TRBD2 aligns across 11 bases. The germline gives CDR1 MNHNS, CDR2 SASEGT. The ends lost 6 bases at V and 5 bases at J; junction bases unmatched: 8. The length of the CDR3 is 15 residues. This CDR3 is CASSLTSGRQETQYF. The CDR3 coding sequence is TGTGCCAGCAGCTTAACTAGCGGGAGACAGGAGACCCAGTACTTC.